Each of the 31 T cell receptor beta chains below was sequenced from the same sample in a study of cytotoxic CD8 clonotypes in ibrutinib-treated CLL. Produced via immunoSEQ multiplex PCR; TCRdb's table is partial and in-frame only. The repertoire holds about 29,000 clones, with 55% to 70% as singletons. The sequencing used PBMCs, collected after 24 months of ibrutinib treatment. The receptor set was obtained from a human donor with chronic lymphocytic leukemia.

In regard to this clone: One junction end disagrees with the germline gene, perhaps due to a read error. The J gene is TRBJ2-1, the V gene TRBV9; TRBD2 is a possible D gene (5 bases). This CDR3 spans 18 amino acids. Germline CDR1 and CDR2: SGDLS and YYNGEE. The CDR3 bases are TGTGCCAACAGCGAGCCCCTCCGGGGTATCTACTCCTACAATGAGCAGTTCTTC. Protein sequence: CANSEPLRGIYSYNEQFF. The full variable domain, in which reference TRBV9 and TRBJ2-1 provide the parts outside the CDR3, is DSGVTQTPKHLITATGQRVTLRCSPRSGDLSVYWYQQSLDQGLQFLIQYYNGEERAKGNILERFSAQQFPDLHSELNLSSLELGDSALYFCANSEPLRGIYSYNEQFFGPGTRLTVL.

This clone was seen at least ten times. The chain uses TRBV30 and TRBJ1-2; TRBD1 agrees at 7 bases. In germline, CDR1 is GTSNPN, CDR2 SVGIG (reference sequence). This CDR3 spans 12 amino acids. The V gene end was trimmed by 3 bases and the J gene end by 11 bases; junction bases not matched to a gene: 9. The chain's CDR3 is CAWSILQGHYTF. In DNA form, the CDR3 reads TGTGCCTGGAGCATTTTACAGGGGCATTACACCTTC.

This clone appeared a few times. The rearrangement joins TRBV9 to TRBJ1-1; D remains ambiguous. The CDR3 is 14 amino acids. Germline values: CDR1 SGDLS, CDR2 YYNGEE. Trimming stripped 4 bases from V and 3 bases from J, with 13 bases between. The chain's CDR3 is CASSQRQMDTEAFF. CDR3 in DNA: TGTGCCAGCAGCCAAAGGCAGATGGACACTGAAGCTTTCTTT.

The gene calls are TRBV2 and TRBJ1-2; 7 nucleotides match TRBD1. The germline CDR1 and CDR2 sequences are SNHLY and FYNNEI. J was trimmed by 3 bases and V by 1 base; bases with no gene match: 2. CDR3 length: 14 residues. CDR3 amino acids: CASSEETGYYGYTF. The CDR3 nucleotides read TGTGCCAGCAGTGAAGAGACAGGGTACTATGGCTACACCTTC.

This clone has a single count. The chain has TRBV5-1 and TRBJ1-2; weak D call: TRBD1 (5 bases). V lost 2 bases and J lost 7, with 18 bases in between. CDR1 and CDR2 (germline): SGHRS, YFSETQ. This CDR3 region has 15 residues. CDR3 amino acids: CASSFGRGDWGGYTF. CDR3 nucleotide sequence: TGCGCCAGCAGCTTTGGCCGGGGGGACTGGGGTGGCTACACCTTC.

On this clone itself: Mismatch with germline at one junction end may stem from a read error. Other DNA sequences in the sample encode the same CDR3. The chain couples TRBV19 to TRBJ2-7, with 7 nucleotides matching TRBD1. The CDR3 spans 12 residues. Per germline, CDR1 LNHDA and CDR2 SQIVND (reference sequence). This CDR3 is CATMGQSYEQYF. The CDR3, as DNA: TGCGCCACCATGGGACAGTCTTACGAGCAGTACTTC. The whole variable domain, remainder taken from reference TRBV19 and TRBJ2-7, is DGGITQSPKYLFRKEGQNVTLSCEQNLNHDAMYWYRQDPGQGLRLIYYSQIVNDFQKGDIAEGYSVSREKKESFPLTVTSAQKNPTAFYLCATMGQSYEQYFGPGTRLTVT.

The CDR3 region is CASSVWAGGSDTQYF. The CDR3 DNA reads TGTGCCAGCAGCGTATGGGCGGGGGGATCAGATACGCAGTATTTT. This chain uses TRBV9 with TRBJ2-3, with 8 bases matching TRBD2. CDR1 is SGDLS and CDR2 is YYNGEE in the germline V gene. The CDR3 is 15 residues long. The V and J ends lost 1 base and 4 bases, in that order; junction bases with no gene match: 5.

The V gene is TRBV15, the J gene TRBJ2-3; 13 bases map to TRBD2. The CDR3 runs to 16 residues. Germline V CDR1 and CDR2: LNHNV, YYDKDF (reference sequence). The ends lost 5 bases at V and 5 bases at J; junction bases unmatched: 7. CDR3 protein: CATSWTSGGFRDTQYF. The DNA for the CDR3 is TGTGCCACCAGCTGGACTAGCGGGGGATTTCGAGATACGCAGTATTTT.

The chain employs TRBV28 and TRBJ1-2, with D maybe TRBD1 (5 bases). Looked up from germline, CDR1 is MDHEN and CDR2 is SYDVKM. V was cut by 5 bases and J by 3 bases, with 10 bases left in between. This CDR3 has 13 residues. The CDR3 here is CASSGRGDYGYTF. CDR3 DNA sequence: TGTGCCAGCAGTGGGAGGGGTGACTATGGCTACACCTTC.

The V call is TRBV5-1, the J call TRBJ2-5; 11 bases fit TRBD2. The CDR3 contains 17 residues. V lost 4 bases and J lost 2; bases outside the gene matches: 10. Germline CDR1 SGHRS, CDR2 YFSETQ. This CDR3 reads CASSARPSGGPQETQYF. Here the CDR3 DNA reads TGCGCCAGCAGCGCGCGTCCTAGCGGGGGGCCACAAGAGACCCAGTACTTC. Full variable domain (outside the CDR3, taken from reference TRBV5-1 and TRBJ2-5): KAGVTQTPRYLIKTRGQQVTLSCSPISGHRSVSWYQQTPGQGLQFLFEYFSETQRNKGNFPGRFSGRQFSNSRSEMNVSTLELGDSALYLCASSARPSGGPQETQYFGPGTRLLVL.

A few counts support this clone. The rearrangement uses TRBV30 and TRBJ1-1; D is unresolved. The CDR3 totals 11 residues. Germline V gene lookup returns CDR1 GTSNPN and CDR2 SVGIG (reference sequence). The V and J ends lost 0 bases and 9 bases respectively, with 8 bases between them. The CDR3 protein is CAWSVGGKAFF. CDR3 DNA: TGTGCCTGGAGTGTTGGTGGTAAAGCTTTCTTT.

The genes are TRBV18 and TRBJ2-2, with 10 bases lining up with TRBD2. The junction had 6 bases not matched to a gene; V was cut back by 3 bases and J by 2 bases. CDR3 length equals 17 residues. Germline V gene sequence: CDR1 KGHSH, CDR2 LQKENI. The CDR3 bases are TGTGCCAGCTCACCCCCTAGCGGGGGCCCCAACACCGGGGAGCTGTTTTTT. Its translation: CASSPPSGGPNTGELFF. Variable domain in full (rest from reference TRBV18 and TRBJ2-2): NAGVMQNPRHLVRRRGQEARLRCSPMKGHSHVYWYRQLPEEGLKFMVYLQKENIIDESGMPKERFSAEFPKEGPSILRIQQVVRGDSAAYFCASSPPSGGPNTGELFFGEGSRLTVL.

The genes are TRBV5-4 and TRBJ2-7; D ambiguous. Germline V gene sequence: CDR1 SGHNT, CDR2 YYREEE (reference sequence). The CDR3 extends over 13 amino acids. V lost 3 bases and J lost 7, with 14 bases in between. The CDR3 loop reads CASSSWTAGEQYF. The CDR3 bases are TGTGCCAGCAGCTCCTGGACCGCCGGAGAGCAGTACTTC. The full variable domain, with the rest looked up from reference TRBV5-4 and TRBJ2-7, is ETGVTQSPTHLIKTRGQQVTLRCSSQSGHNTVSWYQQALGQGPQFIFQYYREEENGRGNFPPRFSGLQFPNYSSELNVNALELDDSALYLCASSSWTAGEQYFGPGTRLTVT.

The chain combines TRBV5-1 with TRBJ1-6; 8 nucleotides match TRBD1. The CDR3 is made up of 16 amino acids. Germline lookup yields CDR1 SGHRS and CDR2 YFSETQ. V trimming: 1 base; J trimming: 9 bases; junction bases outside the gene matches: 9. CDR3 DNA sequence: TGCGCCAGCAGCTTGACGACAGGGGCCGGCGGTTCACCCCTCCACTTT. It yields the protein CASSLTTGAGGSPLHF.

This chain connects TRBV2 to TRBJ2-7; D assignment may be TRBD1 or TRBD2 (6 bases each). CDR1 is SNHLY and CDR2 is FYNNEI in the germline V gene. The CDR3 sequence is 15 residues long. The germline V and J ends were trimmed by 6 bases and 3 bases, with 18 bases remaining between them. The chain's CDR3 is CASRKGGGADYEQYF. For the CDR3, the DNA is TGTGCCAGCAGGAAGGGGGGAGGCGCCGACTACGAGCAGTACTTC.

The J gene is TRBJ1-2, the V gene TRBV5-1; 10 nucleotides line up with TRBD1. The CDR3 consists of 14 residues. V trimming: 4 bases; J trimming: 2 bases; junction bases outside the gene matches: 2. Germline values: CDR1 SGHRS, CDR2 YFSETQ. The chain's CDR3 is CASSTTGGNYGYTF. The CDR3 DNA follows: TGCGCCAGCAGCACGACAGGGGGCAACTATGGCTACACCTTC.

The chain employs TRBV6-1 and TRBJ1-3, with TRBD1 matching over 7 bases. Trimming took 8 bases from V and 4 from J; bases not matched to a gene: 8. The germline gives CDR1 MNHNS, CDR2 SASEGT. CDR3 size: 14 residues. The CDR3, as DNA: TGTGCCAGCTGCTTTAGGACAGGCGGAAACACCATATATTTT. Translated, it gives CASCFRTGGNTIYF.

The chain joins TRBV11-3 to TRBJ2-2; no clear D. The CDR3 covers 15 residues. Germline V CDR1 and CDR2: SGHNT, YENEEA. Trimming pared 5 bases from V and 4 bases from J, leaving 14 bases between. CDR3 nucleotides: TGTGCCAGCAGCCTTCTGCGTTCGGGCACCGGGGAGCTGTTTTTT. Protein: CASSLLRSGTGELFF.

V is TRBV18 and J is TRBJ1-1; D may be TRBD1 (5 bases). V lost 6 bases, J lost 0 bases, and 17 bases lay in between. Germline CDR1 is KGHSH and CDR2 is LQKENI. The length of the CDR3 is 16 residues. The CDR3 DNA reads TGTGCCAGCTCGGGGACCGCCGCTCCCTTGAACACTGAAGCTTTCTTT. Protein: CASSGTAAPLNTEAFF. The whole variable domain, filled in from reference TRBV18 and TRBJ1-1, reads NAGVMQNPRHLVRRRGQEARLRCSPMKGHSHVYWYRQLPEEGLKFMVYLQKENIIDESGMPKERFSAEFPKEGPSILRIQQVVRGDSAAYFCASSGTAAPLNTEAFFGQGTRLTVV.

This clone came up once. The V and J genes are TRBV28 and TRBJ1-1, with 8 bases identical to TRBD1. The junction had 6 bases not matched to a gene; V was cut back by 5 bases and J by 4 bases. The CDR3 is made up of 14 amino acids. Germline values: CDR1 MDHEN, CDR2 SYDVKM. In DNA, the CDR3 is TGTGCCAGCAGTCCGCGGACAGGGCCCACTGAAGCTTTCTTT. It yields the protein CASSPRTGPTEAFF.

There are a few counts of this clone. At one of its ends the junction is not consistent with the germline gene, which may arise from a read error. This chain connects TRBV7-7 to TRBJ2-2, with TRBD1 matching over 7 bases. This CDR3 has 14 amino acids. CDR1 is SSHAT and CDR2 is FNYEAQ in the germline V gene (reference sequence). As DNA, the CDR3 is TGTGCTAGCAGCCGACAGGGAGTTACCGGGGAGCTGTTTTTT. Translated: CASSRQGVTGELFF.

The chain links TRBV5-1 to TRBJ1-2, with a weak D call TRBD1 (5 bases). The V end lost 4 bases, the J end lost 0 bases, and 16 bases lay between the germline ends. The CDR3 length is 16 residues. Germline CDR1 SGHRS, CDR2 YFSETQ. CDR3 sequence: CASSIGTTYANYGYTF. CDR3 nucleotides: TGCGCCAGCAGCATCGGGACGACGTACGCTAACTATGGCTACACCTTC.

This chain joins TRBV5-4 and TRBJ1-2; unclear D gene. The CDR3 is made up of 14 amino acids. Germline V CDR1 and CDR2: SGHNT, YYREEE (reference sequence). V was clipped by 1 base and J by 4 bases, with 11 bases between them. The CDR3 DNA sequence: TGTGCCAGCAGCTTGTTGAACAGCGGCTATGGCTACACCTTC. Residues: CASSLLNSGYGYTF.

This clone has at least ten counts. This sequence joins TRBV5-6 and TRBJ1-1; D call uncertain. The CDR3 covers 11 residues. Germline V gene lookup returns CDR1 SGHDT and CDR2 YYEEEE. V was cut by 6 bases and J by 0 bases, with 3 bases left in between. The CDR3 DNA is TGTGCCAGCAACCTGAACACTGAAGCTTTCTTT. Translated, it gives CASNLNTEAFF.

The count of this clone is one. The chain joins TRBV28 to TRBJ1-4, with D possibly TRBD1 on 6 matching bases. The germline gives CDR1 MDHEN, CDR2 SYDVKM. With 5 bases removed from V and 8 bases from J, the gap between germline ends came to 9 bases. The CDR3 consists of 12 residues. CDR3 DNA sequence: TGTGCCAGCAGTCTGAGGGGGGAAAAACTGTTTTTT. Its translation is CASSLRGEKLFF.

This chain uses TRBV5-8 with TRBJ2-7; TRBD2 is a possible D gene (5 bases). The V end lost 6 bases, the J end lost 0 bases, and 13 bases lay between the germline ends. Looked up from germline, CDR1 is SGHTS and CDR2 is YDEGEE. This CDR3 is built from 14 residues. CDR3 residues: CASNSLGSSYEQYF. The CDR3 DNA reads TGTGCCAGCAACTCGTTAGGGAGCTCCTACGAGCAGTACTTC.

The sample holds a few counts of this clone. CDR3 nucleotide sequence: TGTGCCAGCAGCGTAGTCAGTGGGGAAAAACTGTTTTTT. Translating it yields CASSVVSGEKLFF. The chain employs TRBV9 and TRBJ1-4; D remains unclear. CDR1 SGDLS and CDR2 YYNGEE come from the germline V gene. The V end lost 0 bases, the J end lost 8 bases, and 8 bases lay between the germline ends. CDR3 length: 13 residues.

With regard to this clone: A much larger clone is a single base away; this may be a read error. The chain recombines TRBV5-6 with TRBJ2-3, with 11 bases matching TRBD2. J lost 2 bases, V lost 0 bases, and 2 bases had no gene match. Germline V gene lookup returns CDR1 SGHDT and CDR2 YYEEEE. The CDR3 length is 16 residues. For the CDR3, the DNA is TGTGCCAGCAGCTTGGTAGCGGGGGGGTTCACAGATACGCAGTATTTT. This codes for CASSLVAGGFTDTQYF. Based on the CDR3 plus reference TRBV5-6 and TRBJ2-3, the full variable domain is DAGVTQSPTHLIKTRGQQVTLRCSPKSGHDTVSWYQQALGQGPQFIFQYYEEEERQRGNFPDRFSGHQFPNYSSELNVNALLLGDSALYLCASSLVAGGFTDTQYFGPGTRLTVL.

The gene calls are TRBV7-9 and TRBJ2-7, with 12 positions matching TRBD1. This CDR3 has 16 amino acids. V dropped 8 bases and J dropped 4; count of bases not matched to a gene: 12. CDR1 and CDR2 (germline): SEHNR, FQNEAQ (reference sequence). CDR3 sequence (DNA): TGTGCCAGCGCCCCGGGACAGGGGGCTTTTTTTTACGAGCAGTACTTC. Amino acids: CASAPGQGAFFYEQYF.

J is TRBJ2-7 and V is TRBV5-5; D is uncertain. The V gene lost 0 bases and the J gene lost 4 bases, with 11 bases spanning the gap. The CDR3 is 14 amino acids. Germline V CDR1 and CDR2: SGHKS, YYEKEE (reference sequence). CDR3 bases: TGTGCCAGCAGCTTGGGGTCCGGCGGATACGAGCAGTACTTC. It encodes CASSLGSGGYEQYF.

This clone was observed a few times. The chain uses TRBV28 and TRBJ1-6; D is uncertain. Trimming stripped 5 bases from V and 0 bases from J, with 14 bases between. The CDR3 extends over 17 amino acids. Germline V lookup: CDR1 MDHEN, CDR2 SYDVKM. CDR3 sequence reads: CASSPRTPSSYNSPLHF. In DNA form, the CDR3 reads TGTGCCAGCAGTCCGAGGACGCCGAGCTCCTATAATTCACCCCTCCACTTT.